This entry lists 15 T cell receptor beta chains sequenced from one sample in a study of beta chain features in type 1 diabetes. Isolated RNA was reverse transcribed in full, so expressed TCRB transcripts were sequenced. Sequencing was performed with immunoSEQ multiplex PCR; in TCRdb, only in-frame clones are kept and a portion is missing. Among some 230,000 clones listed, 9.6% were seen once. Input material: naive CD4+ T cells from blood. Receptors originate from a woman between 18 and 29 years old in good health.

This clone occurred a few times. V usage is TRBV27 and J usage is TRBJ2-1, with 7 bases matching TRBD2. Germline CDR1 MNHEY, CDR2 SMNVEV (reference sequence). The CDR3 is made up of 16 amino acids. V lost 7 bases and J lost 2; bases outside the gene matches: 11. DNA of the CDR3: TGTGCCAGCACCGGAGGGCGGGGAGGGACCTACAATGAGCAGTTCTTC. Amino acid sequence: CASTGGRGGTYNEQFF.

This clone turned up a few times. The chain is built from TRBV4-2 and TRBJ2-3; TRBD1 might be the D (5 bases). Trimming took 4 bases from V and 2 from J, leaving 13 bases between them. Germline loops: CDR1 LGHNA, CDR2 YNFKEQ. The CDR3 contains 15 residues. CDR3 nucleotide sequence: TGTGCCAGCAGCCCGGCCTGGGGCTCCACAGATACGCAGTATTTT. This translates into CASSPAWGSTDTQYF.

The chain carries TRBV19 and TRBJ1-5; tentative D call: TRBD1 (5 bases). Trimming removed 5 bases at V and 2 bases at J, with 13 bases between. The length of the CDR3 is 15 residues. Germline V gene lookup returns CDR1 LNHDA and CDR2 SQIVND (reference sequence). The CDR3 DNA is TGTGCCAGTAGTTGGGGCAAACAGCGCAATCAGCCCCAGCATTTT. Amino acids: CASSWGKQRNQPQHF.

The chain links TRBV7-9 to TRBJ1-1; D possibly corresponds to TRBD1 (6 bases). The germline V gene encodes CDR1 SEHNR and CDR2 FQNEAQ (reference sequence). The CDR3 is 13 amino acids. Trimming took off 4 bases at V and 2 bases at J, with 8 bases between the two ends. CDR3 sequence: CASSWDTNTEAFF. The CDR3 DNA reads as TGTGCCAGCAGCTGGGACACCAACACTGAAGCTTTCTTT. Drawing the rest from reference TRBV7-9 and TRBJ1-1, the complete variable domain is DTGVSQNPRHKITKRGQNVTFRCDPISEHNRLYWYRQTLGQGPEFLTYFQNEAQLEKSRLLSDRFSAERPKGSFSTLEIQRTEQGDSAMYLCASSWDTNTEAFFGQGTRLTVV.

This clone turned up a few times. The chain couples TRBV6-5 to TRBJ2-7; 8 positions match TRBD1. V was clipped by 2 bases and J by 4 bases; unmatched bases: 4. CDR1 MNHEY and CDR2 SVGAGI come from the germline V gene. This CDR3 comprises 14 residues. Here the CDR3 DNA reads TGTGCCAGCAGTTACGACAGGGGAGAATACGAGCAGTACTTC. This gives the protein CASSYDRGEYEQYF.

The rearrangement uses TRBV19 and TRBJ2-1; possibly TRBD1 for D (5 bases). Germline-derived CDR1 and CDR2 are LNHDA and SQIVND (reference sequence). V lost 5 bases to trimming and J lost 2 bases, with 19 bases between them. The CDR3 runs to 17 residues. CDR3 protein: CASSVRLRGHPYNEQFF. The CDR3 DNA follows: TGTGCCAGTAGTGTGCGGCTGCGTGGACATCCCTACAATGAGCAGTTCTTC. Looking up the rest from reference TRBV19 and TRBJ2-1 gives the full variable domain: DGGITQSPKYLFRKEGQNVTLSCEQNLNHDAMYWYRQDPGQGLRLIYYSQIVNDFQKGDIAEGYSVSREKKESFPLTVTSAQKNPTAFYLCASSVRLRGHPYNEQFFGPGTRLTVL.

This clone was recorded at least ten times. CDR3: CASRRDKGTDTQYF. DNA for the CDR3: TGTGCCAGCAGGCGGGATAAAGGCACAGATACGCAGTATTTT. The chain recombines TRBV7-9 with TRBJ2-3, with D perhaps matching TRBD2 (6 bases). Germline lookup yields CDR1 SEHNR and CDR2 FQNEAQ (reference sequence). V lost 6 bases and J lost 1, with 11 bases in between. This CDR3 spans 14 amino acids.

This clone has only a few counts. The chain has TRBV2 and TRBJ1-2; unclear D gene. Germline V gene sequence: CDR1 SNHLY, CDR2 FYNNEI. The ends were cut back, 7 bases at V and 0 bases at J, with 21 bases in the middle. This CDR3 has 17 amino acids. This CDR3 reads CASTTRPLALSNYGYTF. The CDR3 coding sequence is TGTGCCAGCACCACTAGGCCCCTGGCACTCTCTAACTATGGCTACACCTTC.

This clone has only a few counts. The chain uses TRBV4-1 and TRBJ1-4; 8 bases agree with TRBD1. The ends lost 3 bases at V and 7 bases at J; junction bases unmatched: 4. The length of the CDR3 is 14 residues. CDR1 and CDR2 (germline): MGHRA, YSYEKL. The CDR3 sequence: CASSQEQGVEKLFF. The CDR3 DNA reads TGCGCCAGCAGCCAGGAACAGGGGGTTGAAAAACTGTTTTTT.

This clone appeared a few times. The rearrangement joins TRBV13 to TRBJ2-1; the match to TRBD2 covers 12 bases. Germline assignment: CDR1 PRHDT and CDR2 FYEKMQ (reference sequence). V lost 4 bases, J lost 9 bases, and 7 bases stayed unmatched. This CDR3 region has 15 residues. The CDR3 bases are TGTGCCAGCAGCTCCCGACTAGCGGGAGTTCTTGAGCAGTTCTTC. It codes for CASSSRLAGVLEQFF.

This clone was recorded a few times. The V gene is TRBV5-4, the J gene TRBJ2-2; TRBD2 aligns across 7 bases. The CDR3 loop spans 16 amino acids. V trimming: 4 bases; J trimming: 2 bases; junction bases outside the gene matches: 8. Germline V gene lookup returns CDR1 SGHNT and CDR2 YYREEE (reference sequence). CDR3 residues: CASSHPLAANTGELFF. The CDR3 region has the DNA TGTGCCAGCAGCCACCCGCTAGCGGCAAACACCGGGGAGCTGTTTTTT.

The V call is TRBV11-2, the J call TRBJ2-6; 10 bases agree with TRBD1. There are 17 residues in the CDR3. Germline lookup yields CDR1 SGHAT and CDR2 FQNNGV. V lost 5 bases and J lost 4; bases outside the gene matches: 8. The CDR3 region has the DNA TGTGCCAGCAGCGCCCGGGACAGGGGTTCGGGGGCCAACGTCCTGACTTTC. Residues: CASSARDRGSGANVLTF.

This clone was detected a few times. The chain has TRBV30 and TRBJ1-1; TRBD1 might be the D (6 bases). This CDR3 region has 16 residues. V was pared by 3 bases and J by 1 base, with 18 bases between. Germline V gene sequence: CDR1 GTSNPN, CDR2 SVGIG (reference sequence). The CDR3 DNA sequence: TGTGCCTGGAGCCCCCGAGGGGCCAGGGGGAACACTGAAGCTTTCTTT. Translated: CAWSPRGARGNTEAFF.

CDR3 sequence: CASSEGGLAGGLTDTQYF. In DNA, the CDR3 is TGTGCCAGCAGCGAGGGGGGACTAGCGGGGGGGCTTACAGATACGCAGTATTTT. The rearrangement links TRBV9 to TRBJ2-3; TRBD2 matches 16 bases. CDR3 size: 18 residues. Germline trimming cut 3 bases from V and 3 bases from J; bases unmatched to any gene: 7. Germline values: CDR1 SGDLS, CDR2 YYNGEE.

This clone was seen a few times. V usage is TRBV30 and J usage is TRBJ1-5; 8 positions agree with TRBD1. Germline V gene lookup returns CDR1 GTSNPN and CDR2 SVGIG (reference sequence). V shed 2 bases and J 5 bases; nucleotides not matched to a gene: 2. The CDR3 has 13 amino acids. In DNA, the CDR3 is TGTGCCTGGAGTTCAGGGGGCGATCAGCCCCAGCATTTT. It is translated as CAWSSGGDQPQHF.